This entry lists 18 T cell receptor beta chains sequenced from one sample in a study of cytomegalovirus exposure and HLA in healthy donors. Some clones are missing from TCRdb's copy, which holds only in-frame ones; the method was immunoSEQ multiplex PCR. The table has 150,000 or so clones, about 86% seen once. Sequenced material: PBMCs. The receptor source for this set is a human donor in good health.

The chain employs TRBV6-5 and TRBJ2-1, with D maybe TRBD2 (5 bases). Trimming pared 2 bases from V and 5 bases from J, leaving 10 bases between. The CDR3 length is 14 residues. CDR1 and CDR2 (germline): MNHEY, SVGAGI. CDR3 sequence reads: CASSYGEYHNEQFF. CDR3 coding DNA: TGTGCCAGCAGTTACGGGGAGTACCACAATGAGCAGTTCTTC.

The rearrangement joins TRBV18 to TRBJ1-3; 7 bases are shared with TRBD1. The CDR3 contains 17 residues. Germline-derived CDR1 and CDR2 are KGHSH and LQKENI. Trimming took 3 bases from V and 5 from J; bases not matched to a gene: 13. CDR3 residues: CASSPNRDSATRNTIYF. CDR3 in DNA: TGTGCCAGCTCACCCAATCGGGACAGCGCTACTAGAAACACCATATATTTT. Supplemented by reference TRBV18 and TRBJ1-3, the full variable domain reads NAGVMQNPRHLVRRRGQEARLRCSPMKGHSHVYWYRQLPEEGLKFMVYLQKENIIDESGMPKERFSAEFPKEGPSILRIQQVVRGDSAAYFCASSPNRDSATRNTIYFGEGSWLTVV.

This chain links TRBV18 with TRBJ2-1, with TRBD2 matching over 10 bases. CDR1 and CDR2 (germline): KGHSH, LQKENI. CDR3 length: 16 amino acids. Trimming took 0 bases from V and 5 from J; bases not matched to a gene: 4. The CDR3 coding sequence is TGTGCCAGCTCACCACCGGGTAGCGGGAGGCACAATGAGCAGTTCTTC. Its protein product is CASSPPGSGRHNEQFF. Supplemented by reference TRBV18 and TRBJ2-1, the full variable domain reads NAGVMQNPRHLVRRRGQEARLRCSPMKGHSHVYWYRQLPEEGLKFMVYLQKENIIDESGMPKERFSAEFPKEGPSILRIQQVVRGDSAAYFCASSPPGSGRHNEQFFGPGTRLTVL.

CDR3 amino acids: CASSPPLGAGDLANYGYTF. CDR3 nucleotides: TGTGCCAGCTCACCCCCCCTCGGGGCAGGGGATCTTGCTAACTATGGCTACACCTTC. This chain joins TRBV18 and TRBJ1-2; perhaps TRBD1 as D (6 bases). This CDR3 is built from 19 residues. Germline CDR1 reads KGHSH; CDR2 reads LQKENI. Trimming took off 3 bases at V and 0 bases at J, with 23 bases between the two ends. Complete variable domain (other parts from reference TRBV18 and TRBJ1-2): NAGVMQNPRHLVRRRGQEARLRCSPMKGHSHVYWYRQLPEEGLKFMVYLQKENIIDESGMPKERFSAEFPKEGPSILRIQQVVRGDSAAYFCASSPPLGAGDLANYGYTFGSGTRLTVV.

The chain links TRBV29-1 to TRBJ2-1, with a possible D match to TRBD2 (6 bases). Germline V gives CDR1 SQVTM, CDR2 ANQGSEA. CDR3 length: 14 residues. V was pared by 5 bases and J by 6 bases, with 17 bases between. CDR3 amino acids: CSVCARDPLNEQFF. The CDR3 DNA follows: TGCAGCGTTTGCGCGCGGGACCCCCTCAATGAGCAGTTCTTC.

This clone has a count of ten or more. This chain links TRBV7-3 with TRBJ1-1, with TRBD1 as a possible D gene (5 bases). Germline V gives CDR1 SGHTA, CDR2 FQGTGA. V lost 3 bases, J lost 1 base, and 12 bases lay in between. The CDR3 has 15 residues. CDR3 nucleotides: TGTGCCAGCAGCTTTCTCGGGGGAGGGAACACTGAAGCTTTCTTT. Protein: CASSFLGGGNTEAFF.

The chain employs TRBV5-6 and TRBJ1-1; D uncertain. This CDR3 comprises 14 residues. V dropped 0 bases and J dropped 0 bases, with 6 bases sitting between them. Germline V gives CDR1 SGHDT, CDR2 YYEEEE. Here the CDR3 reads CASSLVQVNTEAFF. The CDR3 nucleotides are TGTGCCAGCAGCTTGGTTCAGGTGAACACTGAAGCTTTCTTT.

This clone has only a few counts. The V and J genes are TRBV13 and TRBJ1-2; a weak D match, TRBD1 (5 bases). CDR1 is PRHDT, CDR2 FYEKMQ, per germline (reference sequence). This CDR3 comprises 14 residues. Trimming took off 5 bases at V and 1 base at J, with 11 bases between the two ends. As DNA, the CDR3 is TGTGCCAGCAGCCGCTGGGGGGTTAACTATGGCTACACCTTC. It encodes CASSRWGVNYGYTF. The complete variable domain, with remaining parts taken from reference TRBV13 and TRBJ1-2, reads AAGVIQSPRHLIKEKRETATLKCYPIPRHDTVYWYQQGPGQDPQFLISFYEKMQSDKGSIPDRFSAQQFSDYHSELNMSSLELGDSALYFCASSRWGVNYGYTFGSGTRLTVV.

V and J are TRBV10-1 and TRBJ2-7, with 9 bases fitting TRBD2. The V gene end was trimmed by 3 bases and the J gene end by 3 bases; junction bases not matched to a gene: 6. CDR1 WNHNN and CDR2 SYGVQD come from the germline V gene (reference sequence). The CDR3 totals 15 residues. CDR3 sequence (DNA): TGCGCCAGCAGTGATGGGTCTAGCGGGATCTACGAGCAGTACTTC. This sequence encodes CASSDGSSGIYEQYF.

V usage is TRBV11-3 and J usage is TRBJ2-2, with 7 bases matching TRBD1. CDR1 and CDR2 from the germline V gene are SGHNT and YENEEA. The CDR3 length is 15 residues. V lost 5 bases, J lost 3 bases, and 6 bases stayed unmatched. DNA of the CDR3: TGTGCCAGCAGCCCAGGGACAGTGGACACCGGGGAGCTGTTTTTT. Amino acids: CASSPGTVDTGELFF.

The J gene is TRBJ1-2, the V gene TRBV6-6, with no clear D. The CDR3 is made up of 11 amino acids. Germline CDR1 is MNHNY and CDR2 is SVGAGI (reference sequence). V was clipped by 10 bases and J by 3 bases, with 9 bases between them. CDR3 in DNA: TGTGCCACAGGTCCGGACTATGGCTACACCTTC. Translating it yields CATGPDYGYTF.

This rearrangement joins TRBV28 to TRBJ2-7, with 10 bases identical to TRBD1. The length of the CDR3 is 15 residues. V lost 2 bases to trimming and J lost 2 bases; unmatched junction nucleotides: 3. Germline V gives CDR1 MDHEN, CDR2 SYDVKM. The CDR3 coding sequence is TGTGCCAGCAGTTTAGCCGGGACAGGGGCCTACGAGCAGTACTTC. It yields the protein CASSLAGTGAYEQYF.

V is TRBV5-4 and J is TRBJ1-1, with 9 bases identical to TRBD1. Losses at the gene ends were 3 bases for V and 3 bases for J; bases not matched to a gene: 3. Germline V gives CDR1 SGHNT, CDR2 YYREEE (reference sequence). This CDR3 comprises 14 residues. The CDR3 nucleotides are TGTGCCAGCAGCTGGGGACAGGGCGACACTGAAGCTTTCTTT. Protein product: CASSWGQGDTEAFF. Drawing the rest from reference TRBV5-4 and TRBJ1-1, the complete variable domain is ETGVTQSPTHLIKTRGQQVTLRCSSQSGHNTVSWYQQALGQGPQFIFQYYREEENGRGNFPPRFSGLQFPNYSSELNVNALELDDSALYLCASSWGQGDTEAFFGQGTRLTVV.

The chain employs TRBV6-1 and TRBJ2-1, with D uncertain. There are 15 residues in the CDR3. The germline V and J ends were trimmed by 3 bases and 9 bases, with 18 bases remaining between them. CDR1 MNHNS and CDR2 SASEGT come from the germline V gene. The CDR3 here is CASSEGPAGLSEQFF. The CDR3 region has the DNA TGTGCCAGCAGTGAGGGTCCCGCCGGGTTAAGTGAGCAGTTCTTC.

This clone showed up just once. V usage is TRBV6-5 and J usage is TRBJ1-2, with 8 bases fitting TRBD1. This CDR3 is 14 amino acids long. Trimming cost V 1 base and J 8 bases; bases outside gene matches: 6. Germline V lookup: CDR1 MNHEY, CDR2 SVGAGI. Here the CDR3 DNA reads TGTGCCAGCAGTTACTGGCAGGGGGCGCAGGGCTACACCTTC. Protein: CASSYWQGAQGYTF.

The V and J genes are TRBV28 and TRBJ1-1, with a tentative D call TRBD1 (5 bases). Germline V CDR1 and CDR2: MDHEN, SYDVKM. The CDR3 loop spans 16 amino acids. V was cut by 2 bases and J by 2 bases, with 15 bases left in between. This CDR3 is CASSLPFEQVNTEAFF. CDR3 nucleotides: TGTGCCAGCAGTTTACCGTTCGAACAGGTTAACACTGAAGCTTTCTTT.

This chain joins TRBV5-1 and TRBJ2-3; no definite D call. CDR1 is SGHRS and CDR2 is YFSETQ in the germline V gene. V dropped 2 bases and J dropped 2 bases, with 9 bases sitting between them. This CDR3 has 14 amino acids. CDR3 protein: CASSFSSVTDTQYF. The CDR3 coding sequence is TGCGCCAGCAGCTTTTCTTCGGTCACAGATACGCAGTATTTT.

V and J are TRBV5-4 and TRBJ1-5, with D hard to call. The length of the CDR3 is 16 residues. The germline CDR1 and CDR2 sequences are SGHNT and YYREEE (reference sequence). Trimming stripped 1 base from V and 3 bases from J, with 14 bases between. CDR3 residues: CASSLNGRGDNQPQHF. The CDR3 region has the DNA TGTGCCAGCAGCTTGAACGGGAGAGGAGACAATCAGCCCCAGCATTTT.